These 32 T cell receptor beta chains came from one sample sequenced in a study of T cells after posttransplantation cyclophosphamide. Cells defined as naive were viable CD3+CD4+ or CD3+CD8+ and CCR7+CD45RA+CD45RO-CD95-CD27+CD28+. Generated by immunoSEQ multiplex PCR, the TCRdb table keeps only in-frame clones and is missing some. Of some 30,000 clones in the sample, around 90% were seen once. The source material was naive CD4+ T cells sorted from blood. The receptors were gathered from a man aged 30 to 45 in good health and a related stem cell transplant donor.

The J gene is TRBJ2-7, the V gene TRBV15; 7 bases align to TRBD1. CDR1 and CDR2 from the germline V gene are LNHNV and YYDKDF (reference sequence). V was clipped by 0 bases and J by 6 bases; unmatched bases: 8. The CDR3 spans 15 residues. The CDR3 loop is CATSRDPTGDLEQYF. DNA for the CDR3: TGTGCCACCAGCAGAGACCCCACAGGGGACCTCGAGCAGTACTTC.

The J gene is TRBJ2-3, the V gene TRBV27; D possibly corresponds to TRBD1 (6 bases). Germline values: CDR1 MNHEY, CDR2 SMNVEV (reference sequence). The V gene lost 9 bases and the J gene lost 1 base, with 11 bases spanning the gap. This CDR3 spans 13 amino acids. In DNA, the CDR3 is TGTGCCAGTGCGGACAGCCGCACAGATACGCAGTATTTT. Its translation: CASADSRTDTQYF.

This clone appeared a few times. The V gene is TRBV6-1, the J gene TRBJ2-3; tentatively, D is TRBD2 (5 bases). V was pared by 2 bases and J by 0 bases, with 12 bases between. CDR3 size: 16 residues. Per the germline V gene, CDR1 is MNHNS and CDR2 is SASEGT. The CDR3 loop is CASSEKRSSSTDTQYF. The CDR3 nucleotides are TGTGCCAGCAGTGAAAAGCGGAGCTCTAGCACAGATACGCAGTATTTT.

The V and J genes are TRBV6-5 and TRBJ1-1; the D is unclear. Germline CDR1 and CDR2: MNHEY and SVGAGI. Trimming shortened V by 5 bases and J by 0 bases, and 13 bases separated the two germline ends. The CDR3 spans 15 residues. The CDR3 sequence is CASSTYPPMNTEAFF. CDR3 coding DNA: TGTGCCAGCAGTACCTACCCGCCCATGAACACTGAAGCTTTCTTT.

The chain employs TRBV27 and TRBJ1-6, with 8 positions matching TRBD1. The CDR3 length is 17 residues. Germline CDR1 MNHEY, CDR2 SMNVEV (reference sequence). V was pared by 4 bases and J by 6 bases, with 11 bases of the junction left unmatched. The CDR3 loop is CASSSLTGTGSNSPLHF. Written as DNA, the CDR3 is TGTGCCAGCAGTTCTCTAACCGGGACAGGATCTAATTCACCCCTCCACTTT.

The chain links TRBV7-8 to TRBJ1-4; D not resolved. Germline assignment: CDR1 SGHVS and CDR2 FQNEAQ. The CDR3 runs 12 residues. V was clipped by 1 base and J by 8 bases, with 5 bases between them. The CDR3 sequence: CASSLVQEKLFF. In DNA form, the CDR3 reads TGTGCCAGCAGCTTAGTGCAGGAAAAACTGTTTTTT.

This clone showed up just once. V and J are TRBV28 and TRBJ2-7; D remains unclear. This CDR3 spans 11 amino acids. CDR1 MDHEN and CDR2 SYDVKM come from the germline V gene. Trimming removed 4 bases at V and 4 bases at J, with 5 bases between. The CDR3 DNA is TGTGCCAGCAGTTCACGGTACGAGCAGTACTTC. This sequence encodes CASSSRYEQYF.

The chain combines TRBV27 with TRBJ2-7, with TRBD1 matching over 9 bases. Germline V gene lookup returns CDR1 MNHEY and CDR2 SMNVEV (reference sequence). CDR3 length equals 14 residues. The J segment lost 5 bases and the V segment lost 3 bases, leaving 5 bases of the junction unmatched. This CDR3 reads CASSLGQGIHEQYF. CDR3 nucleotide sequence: TGTGCCAGCAGTTTGGGACAGGGCATCCACGAGCAGTACTTC.

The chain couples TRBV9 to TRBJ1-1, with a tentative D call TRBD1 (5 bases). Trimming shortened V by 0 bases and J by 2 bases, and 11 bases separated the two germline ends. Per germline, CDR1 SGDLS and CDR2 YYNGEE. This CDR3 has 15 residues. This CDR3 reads CASSVAPQENTEAFF. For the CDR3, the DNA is TGTGCCAGCAGCGTAGCCCCACAGGAAAACACTGAAGCTTTCTTT.

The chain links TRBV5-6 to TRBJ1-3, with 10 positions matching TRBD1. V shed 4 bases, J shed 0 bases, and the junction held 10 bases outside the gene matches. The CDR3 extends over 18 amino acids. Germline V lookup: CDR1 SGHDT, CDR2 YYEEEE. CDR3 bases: TGTGCCAGCAGCCGTTTGGGGACAGGGGTATACTCTGGAAACACCATATATTTT. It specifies CASSRLGTGVYSGNTIYF.

CDR3 bases: TGTGCCATAGGGGGGACTACGAACACCGGGGAGCTGTTTTTT. As protein: CAIGGTTNTGELFF. The genes are TRBV11-2 and TRBJ2-2, with D perhaps TRBD2 (7 bases). Trimming shortened V by 10 bases and J by 0 bases, and 12 bases separated the two germline ends. In germline, CDR1 is SGHAT, CDR2 FQNNGV. The CDR3 covers 14 residues.

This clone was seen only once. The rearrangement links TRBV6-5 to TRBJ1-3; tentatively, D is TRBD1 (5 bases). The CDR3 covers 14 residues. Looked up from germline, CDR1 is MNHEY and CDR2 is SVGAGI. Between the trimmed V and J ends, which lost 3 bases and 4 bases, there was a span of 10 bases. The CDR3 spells CASSYSGYGNTIYF. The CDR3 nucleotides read TGTGCCAGCAGTTATTCAGGGTACGGAAACACCATATATTTT.

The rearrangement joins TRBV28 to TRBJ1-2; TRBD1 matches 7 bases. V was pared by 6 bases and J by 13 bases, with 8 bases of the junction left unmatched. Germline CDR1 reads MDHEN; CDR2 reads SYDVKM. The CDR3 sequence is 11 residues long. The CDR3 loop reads CASRDRLPVTF. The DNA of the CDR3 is TGTGCCAGCAGGGACAGGCTCCCGGTCACCTTC.

The CDR3 spells CASSFRAFGELFF. For the CDR3, the DNA is TGTGCCAGCAGCTTCAGGGCTTTCGGGGAGCTGTTTTTT. V is TRBV7-2 and J is TRBJ2-2; the D gene is possibly TRBD1 (5 bases). Per germline, CDR1 SGHTA and CDR2 FQGNSA. The CDR3 is made up of 13 amino acids. V lost 3 bases, J lost 7 bases, and 9 bases lay in between.

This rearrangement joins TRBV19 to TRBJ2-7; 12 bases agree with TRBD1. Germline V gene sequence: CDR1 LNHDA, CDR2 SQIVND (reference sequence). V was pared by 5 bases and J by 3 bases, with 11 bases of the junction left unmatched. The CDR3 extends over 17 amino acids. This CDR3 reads CASSGMRGQGAVYEQYF. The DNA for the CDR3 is TGTGCCAGTAGTGGAATGAGGGGACAGGGGGCCGTCTACGAGCAGTACTTC.

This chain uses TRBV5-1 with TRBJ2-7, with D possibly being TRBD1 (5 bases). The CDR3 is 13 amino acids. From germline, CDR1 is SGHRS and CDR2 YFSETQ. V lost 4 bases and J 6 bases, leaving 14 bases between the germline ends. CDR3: CASSTQSRVEQYF. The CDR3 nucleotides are TGCGCCAGCAGCACCCAATCCAGGGTCGAGCAGTACTTC.

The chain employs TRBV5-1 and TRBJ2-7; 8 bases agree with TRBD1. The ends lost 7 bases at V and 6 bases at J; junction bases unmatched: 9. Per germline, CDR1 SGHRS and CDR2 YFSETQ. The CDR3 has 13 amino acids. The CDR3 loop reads CASATGDLLEQYF. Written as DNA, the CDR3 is TGCGCCAGCGCGACAGGGGATCTCCTCGAGCAGTACTTC. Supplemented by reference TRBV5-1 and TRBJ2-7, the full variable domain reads KAGVTQTPRYLIKTRGQQVTLSCSPISGHRSVSWYQQTPGQGLQFLFEYFSETQRNKGNFPGRFSGRQFSNSRSEMNVSTLELGDSALYLCASATGDLLEQYFGPGTRLTVT.

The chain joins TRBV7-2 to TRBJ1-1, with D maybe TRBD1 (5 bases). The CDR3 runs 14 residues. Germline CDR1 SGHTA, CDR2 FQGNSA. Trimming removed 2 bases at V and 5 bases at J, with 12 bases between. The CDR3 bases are TGTGCCAGCAGCTTATTGACGGGGGGGACTGAAGCTTTCTTT. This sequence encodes CASSLLTGGTEAFF.

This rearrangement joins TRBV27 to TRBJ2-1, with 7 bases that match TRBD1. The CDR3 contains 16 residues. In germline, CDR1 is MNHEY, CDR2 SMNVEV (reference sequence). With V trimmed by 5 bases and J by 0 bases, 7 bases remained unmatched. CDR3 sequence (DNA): TGTGCCAGCAGTCCGGGACAGAGTAACTCCTACAATGAGCAGTTCTTC. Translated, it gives CASSPGQSNSYNEQFF.

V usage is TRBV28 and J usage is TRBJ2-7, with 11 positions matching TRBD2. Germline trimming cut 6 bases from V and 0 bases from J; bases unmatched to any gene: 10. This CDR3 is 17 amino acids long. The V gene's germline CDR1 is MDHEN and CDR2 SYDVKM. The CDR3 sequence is CASSSPASGGSSYEQYF. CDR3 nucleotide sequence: TGTGCCAGCAGCTCACCGGCTAGCGGGGGGTCCTCCTACGAGCAGTACTTC.

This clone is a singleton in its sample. CDR3 loop: CASSPPSGSSYNEQFF. The CDR3, as DNA: TGTGCCAGCTCACCACCCAGCGGGAGTTCCTACAATGAGCAGTTCTTC. This chain uses TRBV18 with TRBJ2-1; 8 nucleotides line up with TRBD2. Trimming took 0 bases from V and 1 from J; bases not matched to a gene: 2. CDR1 and CDR2 (germline): KGHSH, LQKENI. This CDR3 has 16 residues.

This CDR3 is CASGLSKAGTGIYEQYF. The CDR3 DNA reads TGTGCTAGTGGTTTGTCAAAAGCCGGGACAGGGATCTACGAGCAGTACTTC. The V call is TRBV12-5, the J call TRBJ2-7; TRBD1 matches at 9 bases. V gave up 2 bases and J gave up 3 bases; unmatched junction bases: 11. Germline V gene data show CDR1 as LGHNT and CDR2 as FRNRAP. This CDR3 has 17 amino acids.

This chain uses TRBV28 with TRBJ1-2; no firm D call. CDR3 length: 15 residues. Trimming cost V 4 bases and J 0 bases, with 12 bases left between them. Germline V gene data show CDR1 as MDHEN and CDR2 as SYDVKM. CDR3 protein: CASSSGVLTNYGYTF. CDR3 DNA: TGTGCCAGCAGTTCCGGGGTTCTTACTAACTATGGCTACACCTTC.

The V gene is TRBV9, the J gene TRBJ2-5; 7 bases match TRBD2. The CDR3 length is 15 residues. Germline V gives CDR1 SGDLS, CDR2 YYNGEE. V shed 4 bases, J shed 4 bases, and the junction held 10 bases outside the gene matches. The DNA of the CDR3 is TGTGCCAGCAGCCCCCAGGGAGGGAAGGGAGAGACCCAGTACTTC. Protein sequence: CASSPQGGKGETQYF. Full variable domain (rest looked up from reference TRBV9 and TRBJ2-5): DSGVTQTPKHLITATGQRVTLRCSPRSGDLSVYWYQQSLDQGLQFLIQYYNGEERAKGNILERFSAQQFPDLHSELNLSSLELGDSALYFCASSPQGGKGETQYFGPGTRLLVL.

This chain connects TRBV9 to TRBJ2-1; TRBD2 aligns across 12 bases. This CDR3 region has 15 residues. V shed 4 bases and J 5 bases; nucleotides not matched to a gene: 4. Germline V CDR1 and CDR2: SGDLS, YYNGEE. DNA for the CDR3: TGTGCCAGCAGCCCCCGACTAGCGGGGGACAATGAGCAGTTCTTC. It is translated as CASSPRLAGDNEQFF.

The CDR3 region has the DNA TGTGCCAGCAGCGAACGACAGGGTCAATATTCTGGGGCCAACGTCCTGACTTTC. The encoded protein is CASSERQGQYSGANVLTF. The V call is TRBV7-2, the J call TRBJ2-6; 7 bases agree with TRBD1. J was trimmed by 1 base and V by 5 bases; bases with no gene match: 11. The CDR3 is 18 residues long. CDR1 is SGHTA, CDR2 FQGNSA, per germline.

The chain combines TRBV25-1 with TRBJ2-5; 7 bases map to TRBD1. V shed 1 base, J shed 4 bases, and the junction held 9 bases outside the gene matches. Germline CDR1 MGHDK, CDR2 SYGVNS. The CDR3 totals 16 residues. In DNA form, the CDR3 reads TGTGCCAGCAGTGAATTGAAGGGGGCGTCGGGAGAGACCCAGTACTTC. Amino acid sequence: CASSELKGASGETQYF.

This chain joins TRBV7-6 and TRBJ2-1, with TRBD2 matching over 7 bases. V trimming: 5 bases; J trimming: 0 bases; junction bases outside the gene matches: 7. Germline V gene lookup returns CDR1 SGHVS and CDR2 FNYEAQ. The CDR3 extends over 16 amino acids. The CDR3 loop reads CASSRGAGSSYNEQFF. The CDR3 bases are TGTGCCAGCAGCCGGGGAGCGGGGAGCTCCTACAATGAGCAGTTCTTC.

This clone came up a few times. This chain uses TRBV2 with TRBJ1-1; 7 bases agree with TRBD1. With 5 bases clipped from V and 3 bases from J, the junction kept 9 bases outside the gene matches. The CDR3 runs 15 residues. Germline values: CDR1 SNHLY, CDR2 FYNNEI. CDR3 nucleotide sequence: TGTGCCAGCAGTACCCACAGGGGAGGTTACACTGAAGCTTTCTTT. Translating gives CASSTHRGGYTEAFF.

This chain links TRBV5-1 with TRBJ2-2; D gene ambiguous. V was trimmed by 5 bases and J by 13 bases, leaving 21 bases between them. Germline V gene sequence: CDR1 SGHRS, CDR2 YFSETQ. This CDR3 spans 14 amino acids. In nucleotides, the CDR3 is TGCGCCAGCAGTCTTAAAAACGGCGGAATGGGGCTGTTTTTT. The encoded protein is CASSLKNGGMGLFF.

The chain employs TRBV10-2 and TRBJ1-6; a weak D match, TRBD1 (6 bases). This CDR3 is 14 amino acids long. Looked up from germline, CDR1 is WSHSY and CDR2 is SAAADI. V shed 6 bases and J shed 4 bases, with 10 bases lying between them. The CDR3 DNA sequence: TGCGCCAGCAGGTCGGACAGTTATAATTCACCCCTCCACTTT. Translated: CASRSDSYNSPLHF.

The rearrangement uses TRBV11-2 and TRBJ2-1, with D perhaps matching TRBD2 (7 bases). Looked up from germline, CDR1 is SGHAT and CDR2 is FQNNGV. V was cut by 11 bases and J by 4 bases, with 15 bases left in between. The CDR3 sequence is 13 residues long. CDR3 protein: CAVWGGRYNEQFF. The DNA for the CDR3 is TGTGCCGTCTGGGGGGGGCGTTACAATGAGCAGTTCTTC.